The entry below describes one T cell receptor (beta chain). The antigen remains undetermined. With a much larger clone just one base away, this may be a read error. The conserved phenylalanine or tryptophan normally closing the CDR3 is absent here, so this likely arose from a read error. Diagnosis rested on symptoms, serum thyroxine and TRAb, thyroid ultrasound, and orbital computed tomography. This specimen comes from a study of T cells in Graves' hyperthyroidism and ophthalmopathy. Study-wide points: Appearing also in blood were most of the thyroid clonotypes expanded above 0.001. Classification by a 13 V-J model distinguished ophthalmopathy from stable hyperthyroidism. In validation, the model predicted ophthalmopathy. These predictions came a median about 6.5 months before onset.

TCR beta CDR3 region amplification was performed from RNA transcripts. The TCR CDR3 first-round RT-PCR relied on the HTBI primer set. Using its own MiXCR run on the multiplex PCR reads, TCRdb lists one record per CDR3 protein. The top ten clones hold roughly 19% of a sample with 550,000 to 600,000 distinct CDR3 sequences, approximately 44% of them seen once. CDR1 and CDR2 (germline): LGHDT, YNNKEL (reference sequence). The V and J ends lost 4 bases and 0 bases respectively, with 10 bases between them. The CDR3 consists of 15 residues. The sequencing input was peripheral blood or thyroid tissue (not recorded which). This TCR came from an adult woman with Graves' disease, either hyperthyroidism or ophthalmopathy (not recorded which). The J gene is TRBJ1-5, the V gene TRBV3-1; D is perhaps TRBD1 (5 bases). In DNA form, the CDR3 reads TGTGCCAGCAGCCTCGACAGAAGTAGCAATCAGCCCCAGCATCTT. Translating gives CASSLDRSSNQPQHL.